The 28 T cell receptor beta chains below come from one sample, sequenced in a study of T cells in localized non-small cell lung cancer (dated by TCRdb to about 2020). Library preparation was by the immunoSEQ multiplex PCR assay. Drawn from immuneACCESS, this table holds only the in-frame rearrangements with V and J called that TCRdb kept. Clones are partly lost; checked studies trace under half to an unresolved V gene and leave the rest unexplained. This sample comprises around 29,000 clones, over 65% of them detected only once. Of the sample, 33% falls within the top ten clones. This specimen was peripheral blood, taken before any cancer treatment. These receptors came from a male donor at least 60 years old with stage II squamous cell lung carcinoma.

This chain connects TRBV29-1 to TRBJ2-2, with TRBD1 matching 8 bases. Germline V CDR1 and CDR2: SQVTM, ANQGSEA. The CDR3 consists of 16 residues. V shed 0 bases, J shed 1 base, and the junction held 4 bases outside the gene matches. The CDR3 is CSVEERGQGNTGELFF. In nucleotides, the CDR3 is TGCAGCGTTGAAGAGAGAGGACAGGGGAACACCGGGGAGCTGTTTTTT.

The rearrangement links TRBV5-1 to TRBJ2-7, with TRBD1 matching 7 bases. The CDR3 extends over 15 amino acids. Per germline, CDR1 SGHRS and CDR2 YFSETQ. With V trimmed by 0 bases and J by 12 bases, 15 bases remained unmatched. The CDR3 DNA sequence: TGCGCCAGCAGCTTGGGAGGGGACAGTTCCCGCGGTTGGTACTTC. Translated: CASSLGGDSSRGWYF.

The chain has TRBV25-1 and TRBJ1-2; D uncertain. CDR3 length equals 14 residues. V shed 4 bases and J shed 4 bases, with 13 bases lying between them. The germline CDR1 and CDR2 sequences are MGHDK and SYGVNS. CDR3 nucleotide sequence: TGTGCCAGCAGTGTCCACGGTCAGAGCTATGGCTACACCTTC. It specifies CASSVHGQSYGYTF.

The rearrangement uses TRBV5-1 and TRBJ2-3, with 9 positions matching TRBD1. Trimming took 5 bases from V and 2 from J; bases not matched to a gene: 3. This CDR3 spans 14 amino acids. The V gene's germline CDR1 is SGHRS and CDR2 YFSETQ. As DNA, the CDR3 is TGCGCCAGCAGAGGGGACAGGGACACAGATACGCAGTATTTT. It translates to CASRGDRDTDTQYF.

This chain joins TRBV5-1 and TRBJ1-1; no firm D call. V dropped 4 bases and J dropped 3 bases, with 13 bases sitting between them. The germline CDR1 and CDR2 sequences are SGHRS and YFSETQ. The CDR3 spans 14 residues. The DNA for the CDR3 is TGCGCCAGCAGCGTCGGACGACCGGACACTGAAGCTTTCTTT. As protein: CASSVGRPDTEAFF.

A single count supports this clone. The chain couples TRBV5-4 to TRBJ1-2, with 7 bases that match TRBD1. V was pared by 0 bases and J by 0 bases, with 5 bases of the junction left unmatched. This CDR3 spans 16 amino acids. CDR1 is SGHNT and CDR2 is YYREEE in the germline V gene (reference sequence). In nucleotides, the CDR3 is TGTGCCAGCAGCTTGGATCAAGGACAGGCTAACTATGGCTACACCTTC. Its translation is CASSLDQGQANYGYTF.

Sample share makes this clone medium-sized. The chain carries TRBV6-1 and TRBJ2-2; 7 bases align to TRBD1. Trimming at V came to 4 bases and at J to 2 bases, leaving 7 bases not matched to a gene. Germline V gene data show CDR1 as MNHNS and CDR2 as SASEGT. The CDR3 runs to 16 residues. The CDR3 is CASSALQGINTGELFF. CDR3 in DNA: TGTGCCAGCAGTGCCTTACAGGGGATCAACACCGGGGAGCTGTTTTTT.

The genes are TRBV19 and TRBJ1-2, with TRBD1 matching 9 bases. The J segment lost 5 bases and the V segment lost 3 bases, leaving 4 bases of the junction unmatched. The CDR3 sequence is 14 residues long. Looked up from germline, CDR1 is LNHDA and CDR2 is SQIVND (reference sequence). CDR3 loop: CASSIGDRVYGYTF. As DNA, the CDR3 is TGTGCCAGTAGTATTGGGGACAGGGTGTATGGCTACACCTTC.

J is TRBJ2-7 and V is TRBV19, with 8 nucleotides matching TRBD1. Per the germline V gene, CDR1 is LNHDA and CDR2 is SQIVND (reference sequence). V was clipped by 2 bases and J by 2 bases; unmatched bases: 11. This CDR3 is built from 17 residues. This CDR3 is CASSITSGGTTPYEQYF. DNA for the CDR3: TGTGCCAGTAGTATAACGTCAGGGGGCACCACCCCCTACGAGCAGTACTTC.

Here the CDR3 reads CASSRLTTGGSTGELFF. As DNA, the CDR3 is TGTGCCAGCAGCAGATTAACCACAGGGGGCAGTACCGGGGAGCTGTTTTTT. The rearrangement joins TRBV5-4 to TRBJ2-2, with 9 positions matching TRBD1. The germline V gene encodes CDR1 SGHNT and CDR2 YYREEE (reference sequence). The CDR3 contains 17 residues. Germline trimming cut 4 bases from V and 5 bases from J; bases unmatched to any gene: 12.

This clone was picked up a small number of times. In DNA form, the CDR3 reads TGTGCCAGCAGCTTTAGACCCCAAGGACGGCTCTGGGGTGGCTACACCTTC. As protein: CASSFRPQGRLWGGYTF. The chain employs TRBV7-8 and TRBJ1-2; D not certain. The germline gives CDR1 SGHVS, CDR2 FQNEAQ. The CDR3 spans 17 residues. V was shortened by 3 bases and J by 7 bases, with 24 bases between the two germline ends.

The gene calls are TRBV12-5 and TRBJ2-1; TRBD1 matches 7 bases. There are 15 residues in the CDR3. J was trimmed by 5 bases and V by 7 bases; bases with no gene match: 11. Germline V CDR1 and CDR2: LGHNT, FRNRAP. The CDR3 region is CASDSTGTADNEQFF. Written as DNA, the CDR3 is TGTGCTAGTGATTCTACCGGGACAGCTGACAATGAGCAGTTCTTC.

J is TRBJ2-7 and V is TRBV5-6, with D uncertain. Trimming stripped 1 base from V and 2 bases from J, with 10 bases between. CDR3 length: 14 residues. Per germline, CDR1 SGHDT and CDR2 YYEEEE. In DNA form, the CDR3 reads TGTGCCAGCAGCTTGAATATATCCCCCTACGAGCAGTACTTC. The encoded protein is CASSLNISPYEQYF.

This chain connects TRBV4-1 to TRBJ1-1; the D gene is possibly TRBD1 (6 bases). The CDR3 has 16 amino acids. With 3 bases removed from V and 0 bases from J, the gap between germline ends came to 14 bases. Germline V CDR1 and CDR2: MGHRA, YSYEKL. This chain's CDR3 is CASSQHSGTLNTEAFF. The CDR3 DNA sequence: TGCGCCAGCAGCCAGCATTCCGGGACATTGAACACTGAAGCTTTCTTT.

CDR3 region: CASSPQGLTGELFF. CDR3 coding DNA: TGTGCCAGCAGCCCACAGGGTTTGACCGGGGAGCTGTTTTTT. The chain couples TRBV7-3 to TRBJ2-2, with D maybe TRBD1 (6 bases). CDR3 size: 14 residues. Germline V gene lookup returns CDR1 SGHTA and CDR2 FQGTGA. Trimming left V 5 bases short and J 5 bases short, with 12 bases between.

The V call is TRBV6-5, the J call TRBJ2-1; 10 bases are shared with TRBD2. The CDR3 totals 14 residues. Germline trimming cut 7 bases from V and 6 bases from J; bases unmatched to any gene: 6. In germline, CDR1 is MNHEY, CDR2 SVGAGI. Written as DNA, the CDR3 is TGTGCCAGCAAGAAGCGGGGGGGCAGCAATGAGCAGTTCTTC. This encodes CASKKRGGSNEQFF.

The rearrangement links TRBV7-9 to TRBJ2-3; 8 nucleotides agree with TRBD1. With V trimmed by 5 bases and J by 2 bases, 3 bases remained unmatched. In germline, CDR1 is SEHNR, CDR2 FQNEAQ (reference sequence). CDR3 size: 14 residues. The CDR3 nucleotides read TGTGCCAGCAGCCAGGACAGGGCCACAGATACGCAGTATTTT. This translates into CASSQDRATDTQYF.

The V call is TRBV2, the J call TRBJ2-1; D is tentatively TRBD1 or TRBD2 (6 bases each). CDR1 is SNHLY, CDR2 FYNNEI, per germline. The CDR3 is 15 amino acids. The V and J ends lost 7 bases and 8 bases respectively, with 21 bases between them. CDR3 DNA sequence: TGTGCCAGCATTCGGGACTCCCCAGGGGTAGATGAGCAGTTCTTC. Protein sequence: CASIRDSPGVDEQFF.

This chain connects TRBV19 to TRBJ2-7; D may be TRBD1 (5 bases). The CDR3 is 12 residues long. The germline V and J ends were trimmed by 7 bases and 3 bases, with 10 bases remaining between them. Germline-derived CDR1 and CDR2 are LNHDA and SQIVND (reference sequence). This chain's CDR3 is CASTDSDYEQYF. In DNA form, the CDR3 reads TGTGCCAGTACCGACAGCGACTACGAGCAGTACTTC.

This clone was picked up one time. The V call is TRBV11-2, the J call TRBJ2-1, with D maybe TRBD2 (5 bases). Between the trimmed V and J ends, which lost 1 base and 4 bases, there was a span of 5 bases. Germline loops: CDR1 SGHAT, CDR2 FQNNGV. This CDR3 is built from 13 residues. CDR3 amino acids: CASSLGTYNEQFF. CDR3 in DNA: TGTGCCAGCAGCTTAGGGACTTACAATGAGCAGTTCTTC.

The V gene is TRBV12-5, the J gene TRBJ1-6; 9 bases map to TRBD1. J was trimmed by 10 bases and V by 9 bases; bases with no gene match: 10. The CDR3 loop spans 14 amino acids. CDR1 is LGHNT and CDR2 is FRNRAP in the germline V gene. The CDR3 loop reads CASSVGQGLSPLHF. CDR3 nucleotide sequence: TGTGCTAGCTCCGTAGGACAGGGGCTGTCACCCCTCCACTTT.

V gene TRBV29-1 combines with J gene TRBJ2-1; 10 nucleotides match TRBD2. The CDR3 sequence is 14 residues long. J lost 3 bases, V lost 1 base, and 0 bases had no gene match. From germline, CDR1 is SQVTM and CDR2 ANQGSEA. The DNA of the CDR3 is TGCAGCGTTGAAGTAGCGGGAGGCTACAATGAGCAGTTCTTC. It translates to CSVEVAGGYNEQFF.

The chain joins TRBV7-9 to TRBJ2-2, with TRBD1 identical over 8 bases. J lost 6 bases, V lost 6 bases, and 6 bases had no gene match. CDR1 SEHNR and CDR2 FQNEAQ come from the germline V gene (reference sequence). This CDR3 region has 14 residues. The DNA for the CDR3 is TGTGCCAGCAGTTTGAACAGGGGGTCCGGGGAGCTGTTTTTT. It translates to CASSLNRGSGELFF.

In this sample, this clone turned up a few times. The rearrangement links TRBV4-2 to TRBJ2-1, with D maybe TRBD2 (6 bases). This CDR3 has 15 residues. The germline V and J ends were trimmed by 0 bases and 5 bases, with 11 bases remaining between them. The V gene's germline CDR1 is LGHNA and CDR2 YNFKEQ. DNA for the CDR3: TGTGCCAGCAGCCAAGACTGGGACTTAGACAATGAGCAGTTCTTC. Translating gives CASSQDWDLDNEQFF.

V is TRBV2 and J is TRBJ2-2, with TRBD2 matching over 7 bases. There are 14 residues in the CDR3. J was trimmed by 7 bases and V by 6 bases; bases with no gene match: 8. Germline CDR1 SNHLY, CDR2 FYNNEI. The CDR3 loop is CASRRQGGSGELFF. DNA for the CDR3: TGTGCCAGCAGACGGCAGGGAGGGAGCGGGGAGCTGTTTTTT.

The table lists this clone with a few counts. J is TRBJ2-2 and V is TRBV5-1; 11 nucleotides align to TRBD1. J was trimmed by 4 bases and V by 1 base; bases with no gene match: 3. This CDR3 comprises 16 residues. Germline CDR1 and CDR2: SGHRS and YFSETQ. The CDR3: CASSLRGQGVTGELFF. The CDR3 DNA follows: TGCGCCAGCAGCTTGAGGGGACAGGGGGTCACCGGGGAGCTGTTTTTT. The full variable domain, its missing parts supplied by reference TRBV5-1 and TRBJ2-2, is KAGVTQTPRYLIKTRGQQVTLSCSPISGHRSVSWYQQTPGQGLQFLFEYFSETQRNKGNFPGRFSGRQFSNSRSEMNVSTLELGDSALYLCASSLRGQGVTGELFFGEGSRLTVL.

The rearrangement links TRBV30 to TRBJ1-2; no clear D gene. Trimming removed 5 bases at V and 3 bases at J, with 22 bases between. Germline loops: CDR1 GTSNPN, CDR2 SVGIG (reference sequence). The CDR3 totals 16 residues. The CDR3 nucleotides read TGTGCCTGGGAATATCTCGACGGTCGCGGGCACTATGGCTACACCTTC. Translating gives CAWEYLDGRGHYGYTF.

This clone was found once. The gene calls are TRBV5-5 and TRBJ2-3, with TRBD2 matching 9 bases. There are 14 residues in the CDR3. The junction had 9 bases not matched to a gene; V was cut back by 10 bases and J by 3 bases. From germline, CDR1 is SGHKS and CDR2 YYEKEE (reference sequence). CDR3 nucleotides: TGTGCCGTCGTACGGCGGGAGGGAACAGATACGCAGTATTTT. Protein: CAVVRREGTDTQYF.